This TCR beta chain is from a study of CD8+ T cells in alopecia areata. On the study more broadly: Patients received oral tofacitinib, 5 to 10 mg twice daily, for moderate-to-severe alopecia areata.

Indicated treatment: oral pan-JAK inhibitor, 5-10 mg twice daily. This CDR3 spans 12 amino acids. Trimming took off 2 bases at V and 8 bases at J, with 9 bases between the two ends. The germline V gene has CDR1 SGHAT and CDR2 FQNNGV. Extracted from the samples, RNA was reverse transcribed into cDNA to serve as the sequencing template. Repertoires were generated with immunoSEQ multiplex PCR, while TCRdb's copy carries only in-frame clones and drops some. In the table there are more than 100,000 clones, 50% to 55% of which are singletons. The origin of this receptor is a human donor with alopecia areata. Sample: CD4+ T cells sorted from blood, taken at week 4, from a patient treated with tofacitinib. The chain links TRBV11-2 to TRBJ1-2; D is possibly TRBD1 (5 bases). Here the CDR3 reads CASSLTRGGYTF. The CDR3 nucleotides read TGTGCCAGCAGCTTAACTCGGGGGGGCTACACCTTC.